This T cell receptor (beta chain) was recovered during a study of OX40 agonist ivuxolimab in advanced cancers. On the study more broadly: Anti-PD-1, anti-PD-L1 or anti-CTLA-4 therapy given earlier was allowed, and 40% had some.

The table came from immunoSEQ multiplex PCR; TCRdb's copy has only in-frame clones and leaves some out. The data contain roughly 83,000 clones, about 81% of them seen just once; the ten biggest clones take up 6.5% to 8%. The CDR3 runs to 16 residues. Trimming removed 4 bases from V and 4 bases from J; junction bases left unmatched: 10. Per germline, CDR1 SGHTA and CDR2 FQGNSA. This clone was seen only once. What it recognizes is unknown. Study-wide points: Researchers report that CD8+ T cells had, on average, more expanded clones than CD4+. Normalized expansion of T-cell clones was also low for some nonresponders.

J is TRBJ2-3 and V is TRBV7-2; the match to TRBD1 covers 8 bases. The sequencing here drew on CD4+ or CD8+ T cells sorted from blood, taken in a trial of the OX40 agonist ivuxolimab. This receptor was identified in an adult with an advanced solid tumor such as melanoma, head and neck, liver or kidney cancer. The CDR3 protein is CASSSSPGGIADTQYF. As DNA, the CDR3 is TGTGCCAGCAGCTCCTCCCCAGGGGGCATTGCAGATACGCAGTATTTT.